This TCR beta chain was retrieved from a study of CD8+ T cells in alopecia areata. Study-level information: The study gave tofacitinib for 6 to 18 months, then 6 months off drug. Broader study findings: Clonality in lesional scalp, especially alopecia totalis/universalis, exceeded that of normal scalp. Mice showed TCR sharing more clearly than patients did, possibly owing to HLA.

Note on this clone: Its specificity is not known.

Following extraction, RNA underwent reverse transcription to cDNA, which served as the sequencing template. Measured with immunoSEQ multiplex PCR; TCRdb has only the in-frame clones, and not every one. The table shows approximately 140,000 clones, with around 47% occurring only once. In germline, CDR1 is LNHDA, CDR2 SQIVND (reference sequence). Trimming removed 0 bases from V and 5 bases from J, with 7 bases in between. The CDR3 has 13 residues. Sorting from PBMCs produced CD4+ and CD8+ T cells. Sequencing was carried out using CD4+ T cells sorted from blood. The genes are TRBV19 and TRBJ1-2; no firm D call. The TCR comes from a human donor with alopecia areata. CDR3: CASSIETGYGYTF. DNA for the CDR3: TGTGCCAGTAGTATAGAAACGGGTTATGGCTACACCTTC.